This is a list of T cell receptor beta chains from one sample in a study of CD8+ T cells in alopecia areata. The repertoire was sequenced with immunoSEQ multiplex PCR; TCRdb's copy has only in-frame clones and lacks some. This sample has about 270,000 clones, with roughly 63% found just once. Sequencing used CD4+ T cells sorted from blood, obtained at week 52, from a patient treated with tofacitinib. These receptors came from a human donor with alopecia areata. CDR3s include the opening cysteine and the closing phenylalanine or tryptophan. D genes are given only for firm matches. A row's size may be missing; if present it is once, few, many or a size class.

clone_size | d_call | j_call | v_call | cdr3_aa | cdr3_nt
- | - | TRBJ2-2 | TRBV11-1 | CASSGGIYGELFF | TGTGCCAGCAGCGGAGGGATTTACGGGGAGCTGTTTTTT
- | - | TRBJ1-4 | TRBV9 | CASSVDGGRTNEKLFF | TGTGCCAGCAGCGTAGATGGCGGACGTACTAATGAAAAACTGTTTTTT
few | - | TRBJ1-4 | TRBV30 | CAWNRQQFNEKLFF | TGTGCCTGGAATCGACAGCAGTTTAATGAAAAACTGTTTTTT
few | - | TRBJ2-4 | TRBV5-1 | CASSLEGTGAKNIQYF | TGCGCCAGCAGCTTGGAGGGTACGGGAGCCAAAAACATTCAGTACTTC
few | TRBD1 | TRBJ1-2 | TRBV23-1 | CASSHRGDYGYTF | TGCGCCAGCAGTCACAGGGGGGACTATGGCTACACCTTC
- | TRBD1 | TRBJ2-3 | TRBV10-3 | CAISGDSRPTDTQYF | TGTGCCATCAGTGGGGACAGCCGCCCCACAGATACGCAGTATTTT
few | - | TRBJ2-3 | TRBV9 | CASSRRGGTDTQYF | TGTGCCAGCAGCCGGCGGGGAGGCACAGATACGCAGTATTTT
- | TRBD1 | TRBJ2-1 | TRBV5-6 | CASSFFGQGANEQFF | TGTGCCAGCAGCTTTTTTGGACAGGGGGCGAATGAGCAGTTCTTC
- | - | TRBJ1-1 | TRBV5-4 | CASSLMTVRSEAFF | TGTGCCAGCAGCTTGATGACAGTGCGCTCTGAAGCTTTCTTT
once | TRBD2 | TRBJ2-1 | TRBV7-8 | CASSLSGAYNEQFF | TGTGCCAGCAGCCTGAGCGGGGCCTACAATGAGCAGTTCTTC
few | - | TRBJ2-5 | TRBV5-1 | CASSFTHGQETQYF | TGCGCCAGCAGCTTTACCCACGGGCAAGAGACCCAGTACTTC
- | TRBD1 | TRBJ1-1 | TRBV18 | CASSLQEQGARTEAFF | TGTGCCAGCTCACTTCAGGAACAGGGGGCACGAACTGAAGCTTTCTTT
- | - | TRBJ2-5 | TRBV25-1 | CASTGQGRETQYF | TGTGCCAGCACGGGTCAGGGTAGGGAGACCCAGTACTTC
- | - | TRBJ1-2 | TRBV12-5 | CASGKDGYGYTF | TGTGCTAGTGGTAAGGACGGCTATGGCTACACCTTC
- | - | TRBJ2-3 | TRBV4-3 | CASSQVRTSADTQYF | TGCGCCAGCAGCCAAGTACGGACAAGCGCAGATACGCAGTATTTT
- | - | TRBJ2-7 | TRBV4-1 | CASSQVGFYEQYF | TGCGCCAGCAGCCAAGTAGGTTTCTACGAGCAGTACTTC
many | - | TRBJ1-2 | TRBV5-1 | CASSLQPGRENYGYTF | TGCGCCAGCAGCTTGCAACCGGGACGGGAAAACTATGGCTACACCTTC
few | - | TRBJ2-2 | TRBV30 | CAWSVGGTTGELFF | TGTGCCTGGAGTGTGGGCGGCACCACCGGGGAGCTGTTTTTT
- | - | TRBJ2-3 | TRBV30 | CAWSTSSGGVFGTDTQYF | TGTGCCTGGAGTACTAGCTCCGGAGGGGTCTTTGGCACAGATACGCAGTATTTT
few | - | TRBJ2-7 | TRBV18 | CASSWGRTDYEQYF | TGTGCCAGCTCATGGGGACGGACAGACTACGAGCAGTACTTC
- | - | TRBJ1-1 | TRBV13 | CASSQTRDNTEAFF | TGTGCCAGCAGCCAAACGCGGGATAACACTGAAGCTTTCTTT
- | - | TRBJ2-2 | TRBV13 | CASSRARAGLTGELFF | TGTGCCAGCAGCCGCGCTAGGGCGGGGCTCACCGGGGAGCTGTTTTTT
- | - | TRBJ2-1 | TRBV15 | CATSRSRVLDEQFF | TGTGCCACCAGCAGATCAAGGGTTTTGGATGAGCAGTTCTTC
- | - | TRBJ1-6 | TRBV5-4 | CASSLGGWNSPLHF | TGTGCCAGCAGCTTGGGGGGCTGGAATTCACCCCTCCACTTT
- | - | TRBJ2-5 | TRBV20-1 | CSAKLAETQYF | TGCAGTGCTAAACTAGCAGAGACCCAGTACTTC
few | TRBD2 | TRBJ2-1 | TRBV7-9 | CASSLDETSGNEQFF | TGTGCCAGCAGCTTAGATGAGACTAGCGGCAATGAGCAGTTCTTC
- | - | TRBJ1-2 | TRBV14 | CASSQAFLNYGYTF | TGTGCCAGCAGCCAAGCCTTTTTGAACTATGGCTACACCTTC
- | - | TRBJ1-2 | TRBV2 | CASSGTSGHYGYTF | TGTGCCAGCAGTGGAACCTCCGGCCACTATGGCTACACCTTC
- | TRBD1 | TRBJ1-6 | TRBV7-6 | CASSLQGQYNSPLHF | TGTGCCAGCAGCTTACAGGGACAGTATAATTCACCCCTCCACTTT
- | - | TRBJ2-5 | TRBV14 | CASSQRLRSMETQYF | TGTGCCAGCAGCCAACGGCTGAGATCGATGGAGACCCAGTACTTC
- | - | TRBJ2-2 | TRBV6-5 | CASSRRGNTGELFF | TGTGCCAGCAGCAGAAGGGGGAACACCGGGGAGCTGTTTTTT
- | - | TRBJ1-6 | TRBV6-6 | CASGLGSPLHF | TGTGCCAGCGGTCTTGGTTCACCCCTCCACTTT
- | - | TRBJ1-5 | TRBV5-4 | CASSRDSNQPQHF | TGTGCCAGCAGCCGGGACTCCAATCAGCCCCAGCATTTT
- | - | TRBJ1-6 | TRBV7-2 | CASSPTEDSPLHF | TGTGCCAGCAGCCCTACCGAGGATTCACCCCTCCACTTT
few | - | TRBJ1-1 | TRBV10-3 | CAISESAGHDTEAFF | TGTGCCATCAGTGAGTCGGCCGGGCACGACACTGAAGCTTTCTTT
- | - | TRBJ2-7 | TRBV29-1 | CSVALGGAYEQYF | TGCAGCGTTGCCTTAGGGGGGGCCTACGAGCAGTACTTC
- | TRBD1 | TRBJ2-6 | TRBV6-4 | CASSPRGLSGANVLTF | TGTGCCAGCAGCCCCAGGGGGCTCTCTGGGGCCAACGTCCTGACTTTC
few | TRBD1 | TRBJ2-1 | TRBV7-3 | CASSPGQGRDEQFF | TGTGCCAGCAGCCCGGGACAGGGGAGGGATGAGCAGTTCTTC
- | TRBD2 | TRBJ2-2 | TRBV5-6 | CASSSRVGLAVTGELFF | TGTGCCAGCAGCTCACGGGTGGGACTAGCGGTTACCGGGGAGCTGTTTTTT
- | TRBD1 | TRBJ1-5 | TRBV6-1 | CATEGQGYQPQHF | TGTGCCACCGAGGGACAGGGGTATCAGCCCCAGCATTTT
few | - | TRBJ2-7 | TRBV10-3 | CAISESVDGAYEQYF | TGTGCCATCAGTGAGTCGGTGGACGGAGCCTACGAGCAGTACTTC
- | - | TRBJ1-3 | TRBV2 | CASRTEGNTIYF | TGTGCCAGCAGGACGGAGGGAAACACCATATATTTT
- | TRBD2 | TRBJ2-1 | TRBV5-1 | CASSPGGWQFF | TGCGCCAGCAGCCCCGGGGGGTGGCAGTTCTTC
few | - | TRBJ1-2 | TRBV29-1 | CSVEWPGSYGYTF | TGCAGCGTTGAATGGCCAGGGAGTTATGGCTACACCTTC
- | - | TRBJ2-1 | TRBV5-1 | CASSLAYWNEQFF | TGCGCCAGCAGCTTGGCCTACTGGAATGAGCAGTTCTTC
once | - | TRBJ2-5 | TRBV7-9 | CASSLSGRETQYF | TGTGCCAGCAGCTTGTCGGGACGCGAGACCCAGTACTTC
- | - | TRBJ2-4 | TRBV4-1 | CASSQEARVDIQYF | TGCGCCAGCAGCCAAGAGGCCAGGGTGGACATTCAGTACTTC
- | TRBD1 | TRBJ1-4 | TRBV29-1 | CSVEGGTGSEKLFF | TGCAGCGTTGAAGGCGGGACAGGGAGTGAAAAACTGTTTTTT
- | - | TRBJ2-7 | TRBV30 | CAWSVSQGDEQYF | TGTGCCTGGAGTGTAAGTCAGGGCGACGAGCAGTACTTC
- | TRBD1 | TRBJ2-7 | TRBV5-1 | CASSGQGYEQYF | TGCGCCAGCAGCGGACAGGGCTACGAGCAGTACTTC
- | - | TRBJ2-1 | TRBV30 | CAWSGQESYNEQFF | TGTGCCTGGAGTGGACAGGAAAGCTACAATGAGCAGTTCTTC
- | - | TRBJ2-3 | TRBV5-1 | CASRVGSGDPQYF | TGCGCCAGCAGGGTCGGGTCAGGCGATCCGCAGTATTTT
- | - | TRBJ1-1 | TRBV9 | CASSVGLENTEAFF | TGTGCCAGCAGCGTAGGGTTGGAGAACACTGAAGCTTTCTTT
- | TRBD2 | TRBJ2-1 | TRBV4-1 | CASSHPGLAGGPVYNEQFF | TGCGCCAGCAGCCATCCTGGCCTAGCGGGGGGGCCAGTGTACAATGAGCAGTTCTTC
- | - | TRBJ1-4 | TRBV11-2 | CASSLSLGDEKLFF | TGTGCCAGCAGCTTAAGTCTGGGGGATGAAAAACTGTTTTTT
- | TRBD1 | TRBJ2-6 | TRBV7-9 | CASSGTASSGANVLTF | TGTGCCAGCAGCGGGACAGCGAGCTCTGGGGCCAACGTCCTGACTTTC
- | TRBD2 | TRBJ2-2 | TRBV7-6 | CASSPTGGDTGELFF | TGTGCCAGCAGCCCCACGGGGGGGGACACCGGGGAGCTGTTTTTT